What follows are 27 T cell receptor beta chains derived from one specimen sequenced in a study of identical twins. TCRdb processed the 5' RACE reads anew with MiXCR; each CDR3 protein has one entry. Here the sample spans approximately 410,000 distinct CDR3 sequences, around 18% being singletons. Sequencing input: naive T cells sorted from blood. The receptors here all came from a man aged 50 to 60 in good health.

This clonotype was seen more than once but under ten times. J is TRBJ2-3 and V is TRBV5-6, with TRBD2 matching over 7 bases. This CDR3 has 16 amino acids. Germline-derived CDR1 and CDR2 are SGHDT and YYEEEE. The trim removed 1 base at V and 5 bases at J, leaving 10 bases unmatched. The CDR3 DNA sequence: TGTGCCAGCAGCTTGATTGCGGGGGTGGGTGAAGATACGCAGTATTTT. Translation: CASSLIAGVGEDTQYF.

This clonotype was counted ten times or more. The genes are TRBV29-1 and TRBJ2-1; 8 bases are a match to TRBD2. In germline, CDR1 is SQVTM, CDR2 ANQGSEA. J gave up 9 bases and V 7 bases, and 11 bases lay outside the gene matches. The CDR3 has 13 amino acids. The CDR3 region has the DNA TGCAGCGGCCTGACTAGCGCCACGGGTGAGCAGTTCTTC. Encoded protein: CSGLTSATGEQFF.

The table lists this clonotype with many counts. J is TRBJ2-7 and V is TRBV29-1; 7 bases line up with TRBD1. V shed 6 bases, J shed 0 bases, and the junction held 5 bases outside the gene matches. This CDR3 is 13 amino acids long. Looked up from germline, CDR1 is SQVTM and CDR2 is ANQGSEA. For the CDR3, the DNA is TGCAGCGTGGGGGCAGGGGGCTCCTACGAGCAGTACTTC. Residues: CSVGAGGSYEQYF.

The chain employs TRBV7-9 and TRBJ2-5, with D perhaps matching TRBD2 (7 bases). V lost 5 bases and J 3 bases, leaving 19 bases between the germline ends. Germline V gene sequence: CDR1 SEHNR, CDR2 FQNEAQ (reference sequence). CDR3 length: 16 amino acids. The CDR3 sequence is CASSPPPGGQKETQYF. CDR3 coding DNA: TGTGCCAGCAGCCCTCCACCGGGGGGCCAGAAAGAGACCCAGTACTTC.

J is TRBJ1-1 and V is TRBV10-3; no clear D. V was shortened by 2 bases and J by 2 bases, with 9 bases between the two germline ends. The CDR3 extends over 14 amino acids. Germline CDR1 ENHRY, CDR2 SYGVKD. In nucleotides, the CDR3 is TGTGCCATCAGTGAGGGCCCGGGTAACACTGAAGCTTTCTTT. Residues: CAISEGPGNTEAFF.

The chain uses TRBV10-3 and TRBJ1-5, with D perhaps matching TRBD1 (6 bases). The germline V gene encodes CDR1 ENHRY and CDR2 SYGVKD. V was pared by 3 bases and J by 5 bases, with 14 bases between. The CDR3 runs to 15 residues. This CDR3 reads CAISEFGGADQPQHF. The CDR3 nucleotides are TGTGCCATCAGTGAATTCGGGGGCGCGGATCAGCCCCAGCATTTT.

This clonotype was counted ten times or more. This chain links TRBV27 with TRBJ2-5; no firm D call. This CDR3 has 14 amino acids. Trimming stripped 4 bases from V and 1 base from J, with 10 bases between. Germline V lookup: CDR1 MNHEY, CDR2 SMNVEV (reference sequence). CDR3 coding DNA: TGTGCCAGCAGTTCAAGGGCCATCCAAGAGACCCAGTACTTC. This codes for CASSSRAIQETQYF.

This clonotype has just a few counts. J is TRBJ2-5 and V is TRBV6-2 or TRBV6-3; D not certain. The germline V gene encodes CDR1 MNHEY and CDR2 SVGEGT. This CDR3 is built from 13 residues. Trimming left V 2 bases short and J 5 bases short, with 9 bases between. CDR3 in amino acids: CASSYRTVETQYF. The CDR3 bases are TGTGCCAGCAGTTACCGCACCGTGGAGACCCAGTACTTC.

The CDR3 bases are TGTGCCAGCAGTTTAGGCCAGGTTGAGCAGTTCTTC. It specifies CASSLGQVEQFF. J is TRBJ2-1 and V is TRBV28; D uncertain. V shed 2 bases and J shed 9 bases, with 8 bases lying between them. The CDR3 totals 12 residues. Germline assignment: CDR1 MDHEN and CDR2 SYDVKM.

Many counts were recorded for this clonotype. An end of the junction does not agree with germline; a read error may underlie this. V and J are TRBV5-1 and TRBJ2-1; 11 nucleotides agree with TRBD2. Germline V gene lookup returns CDR1 SGHRS and CDR2 YFSETQ. The CDR3 is made up of 16 amino acids. In DNA, the CDR3 is TGCGCCAGCAGCTTGGTTAGCGGGAGGGCCTATAATGAGCAGTTCTTC. Protein: CASSLVSGRAYNEQFF.

This clonotype has just a few counts. This chain connects TRBV7-9 to TRBJ2-2, with D possibly TRBD2 on 5 matching bases. The CDR3 totals 13 residues. Germline CDR1 and CDR2: SEHNR and FQNEAQ (reference sequence). CDR3 in DNA: TGTGCTCTGTCCAAGAGGGCCACCGGGGAGCTGTTTTTT. This sequence encodes CALSKRATGELFF.

This clonotype was observed at least ten times. V gene TRBV6-5 combines with J gene TRBJ2-5; D possibly corresponds to TRBD2 (5 bases). Germline CDR1 and CDR2: MNHEY and SVGAGI. The CDR3 sequence is 17 residues long. Between the trimmed V and J ends, which lost 0 bases and 1 base, there was a span of 15 bases. The CDR3 reads CASSYSEAVPPQETQYF. The CDR3 bases are TGTGCCAGCAGTTACTCGGAGGCGGTTCCACCCCAAGAGACCCAGTACTTC.

This clonotype was counted only a few times. The V and J genes are TRBV11-2 and TRBJ2-3; TRBD2 matches 8 bases. The V gene's germline CDR1 is SGHAT and CDR2 FQNNGV. The length of the CDR3 is 16 residues. V dropped 1 base and J dropped 2; count of bases not matched to a gene: 5. For the CDR3, the DNA is TGTGCCAGCAGCTTAGTTGCGGGGGGCGTCACAGATACGCAGTATTTT. Its protein is CASSLVAGGVTDTQYF.

This clonotype was counted only a few times. The chain carries TRBV5-1 and TRBJ2-1, with D possibly being TRBD1 (6 bases). Germline lookup yields CDR1 SGHRS and CDR2 YFSETQ. The V and J ends lost 2 bases and 0 bases respectively, with 12 bases between them. This CDR3 region has 16 residues. CDR3 DNA sequence: TGCGCCAGCAGCTTAACAGGGTTTAGCTCCTACAATGAGCAGTTCTTC. Translating it yields CASSLTGFSSYNEQFF.

This clonotype was detected only a few times. This rearrangement joins TRBV11-1 to TRBJ2-1, with 12 bases matching TRBD1. Germline-derived CDR1 and CDR2 are SGHAT and FQDESV (reference sequence). The CDR3 has 16 amino acids. J gave up 7 bases and V 5 bases, and 9 bases lay outside the gene matches. The CDR3 is CASSPTWDRGLNEQFF. CDR3 coding DNA: TGTGCCAGCAGCCCCACGTGGGACAGGGGGCTGAATGAGCAGTTCTTC.

The rearrangement links TRBV2 to TRBJ2-2; 9 bases map to TRBD1. From germline, CDR1 is SNHLY and CDR2 FYNNEI. J gave up 1 base and V 6 bases, and 9 bases lay outside the gene matches. The CDR3 has 17 residues. The CDR3 region is CASRKAGTGLNTGELFF. The CDR3 nucleotides are TGTGCCAGCAGAAAGGCCGGGACAGGGTTGAACACCGGGGAGCTGTTTTTT.

This clonotype showed up many times. The V call is TRBV6-5, the J call TRBJ2-7; unclear D gene. In germline, CDR1 is MNHEY, CDR2 SVGAGI. The ends were cut back, 0 bases at V and 7 bases at J, with 10 bases in the middle. This CDR3 spans 13 amino acids. CDR3 in amino acids: CASSYSTEREQYF. The CDR3 DNA is TGTGCCAGCAGTTACTCGACGGAGAGAGAGCAGTACTTC.

The sample holds a few counts of this clonotype. The rearrangement joins TRBV11-2 to TRBJ2-1; no definite D call. Germline V gene data show CDR1 as SGHAT and CDR2 as FQNNGV. This CDR3 has 11 residues. Trimming shortened V by 1 base and J by 16 bases, and 11 bases separated the two germline ends. The CDR3 here is CASSLGPYSFF. CDR3 in DNA: TGTGCCAGCAGCTTAGGCCCCTACTCATTCTTC.

The gene calls are TRBV12-3 or TRBV12-4 and TRBJ2-1, with D possibly matching TRBD2 (6 bases). The CDR3 runs to 14 residues. The ends were cut back, 6 bases at V and 8 bases at J, with 17 bases in the middle. CDR3 DNA sequence: TGTGCCAGCAGCCTCCGCAGGAGGGCCCATGAGCAGTTCTTC. It codes for CASSLRRRAHEQFF.

This clonotype was recorded many times. This chain connects TRBV20-1 to TRBJ2-5; the match to TRBD2 covers 11 bases. Germline lookup yields CDR1 DFQATT and CDR2 SNEGSKA (reference sequence). The CDR3 consists of 16 residues. Losses at the gene ends were 2 bases for V and 4 bases for J; bases not matched to a gene: 9. CDR3 sequence reads: CSARTTSGRAAETQYF. The CDR3 nucleotides are TGCAGTGCTAGAACCACTAGCGGGAGAGCGGCAGAGACCCAGTACTTC.

The rearrangement joins TRBV12-3 or TRBV12-4 to TRBJ2-2, with D unclear. CDR3 size: 14 residues. Trimming stripped 8 bases from V and 4 bases from J, with 14 bases between. This CDR3 reads CASVPGLGTGELFF. In DNA form, the CDR3 reads TGTGCCAGCGTTCCGGGCCTGGGCACCGGGGAGCTGTTTTTT.

The chain employs TRBV7-9 and TRBJ1-4; perhaps TRBD1 as D (5 bases). There are 15 residues in the CDR3. Germline V lookup: CDR1 SEHNR, CDR2 FQNEAQ (reference sequence). Trimming left V 6 bases short and J 0 bases short, with 11 bases between. The CDR3 sequence is CASSSWGATNEKLFF. The DNA of the CDR3 is TGTGCCAGCAGTTCCTGGGGGGCAACTAATGAAAAACTGTTTTTT. Full variable domain (missing parts from reference TRBV7-9 and TRBJ1-4): DTGVSQNPRHKITKRGQNVTFRCDPISEHNRLYWYRQTLGQGPEFLTYFQNEAQLEKSRLLSDRFSAERPKGSFSTLEIQRTEQGDSAMYLCASSSWGATNEKLFFGSGTQLSVL.

This chain links TRBV4-1 with TRBJ2-1, with D maybe TRBD2 (5 bases). Germline V gives CDR1 MGHRA, CDR2 YSYEKL. The V gene lost 0 bases and the J gene lost 1 base, with 10 bases spanning the gap. CDR3 size: 16 residues. The CDR3 region is CASSQDPGRSYNEQFF. The CDR3 DNA reads TGCGCCAGCAGCCAAGACCCGGGAAGGTCCTACAATGAGCAGTTCTTC.

This clonotype was seen more than once but under ten times. The chain has TRBV4-3 and TRBJ2-5; 12 nucleotides line up with TRBD2. With V trimmed by 0 bases and J by 4 bases, 9 bases remained unmatched. CDR1 and CDR2 from the germline V gene are LGHNA and YSLEER. The CDR3 loop spans 18 amino acids. In DNA, the CDR3 is TGCGCCAGCAGCCAAGATCGGCGACTAGCGGGAGCCGGAGAGACCCAGTACTTC. Translating it yields CASSQDRRLAGAGETQYF.

The chain links TRBV6-1 to TRBJ2-1; D is perhaps TRBD1 or TRBD2 (5 bases each). The germline V gene has CDR1 MNHNS and CDR2 SASEGT. The CDR3 extends over 15 amino acids. V lost 6 bases and J 4 bases, leaving 16 bases between the germline ends. The CDR3 DNA is TGTGCCAGCAGCCCTCGGGGCGGAACTTACAATGAGCAGTTCTTC. Protein sequence: CASSPRGGTYNEQFF.

The rearrangement uses TRBV6-2 or TRBV6-3 and TRBJ2-1; no firm D call. Germline V CDR1 and CDR2: MNHEY, SVGEGT. Trimming took 6 bases from V and 2 from J, leaving 20 bases between them. The CDR3 has 17 residues. The chain's CDR3 is CASSSHTTQLTYNEQFF. The DNA for the CDR3 is TGTGCCAGCAGCTCCCATACCACCCAGCTCACCTACAATGAGCAGTTCTTC.

This clonotype was seen ten or more times. The J gene is TRBJ2-1, the V gene TRBV29-1; 10 nucleotides align to TRBD2. The CDR3 length is 13 residues. V lost 7 bases to trimming and J lost 4 bases; unmatched junction nucleotides: 4. In germline, CDR1 is SQVTM, CDR2 ANQGSEA. This chain's CDR3 is CSATSGDYNEQFF. In nucleotides, the CDR3 is TGCAGCGCAACTAGCGGGGATTACAATGAGCAGTTCTTC.